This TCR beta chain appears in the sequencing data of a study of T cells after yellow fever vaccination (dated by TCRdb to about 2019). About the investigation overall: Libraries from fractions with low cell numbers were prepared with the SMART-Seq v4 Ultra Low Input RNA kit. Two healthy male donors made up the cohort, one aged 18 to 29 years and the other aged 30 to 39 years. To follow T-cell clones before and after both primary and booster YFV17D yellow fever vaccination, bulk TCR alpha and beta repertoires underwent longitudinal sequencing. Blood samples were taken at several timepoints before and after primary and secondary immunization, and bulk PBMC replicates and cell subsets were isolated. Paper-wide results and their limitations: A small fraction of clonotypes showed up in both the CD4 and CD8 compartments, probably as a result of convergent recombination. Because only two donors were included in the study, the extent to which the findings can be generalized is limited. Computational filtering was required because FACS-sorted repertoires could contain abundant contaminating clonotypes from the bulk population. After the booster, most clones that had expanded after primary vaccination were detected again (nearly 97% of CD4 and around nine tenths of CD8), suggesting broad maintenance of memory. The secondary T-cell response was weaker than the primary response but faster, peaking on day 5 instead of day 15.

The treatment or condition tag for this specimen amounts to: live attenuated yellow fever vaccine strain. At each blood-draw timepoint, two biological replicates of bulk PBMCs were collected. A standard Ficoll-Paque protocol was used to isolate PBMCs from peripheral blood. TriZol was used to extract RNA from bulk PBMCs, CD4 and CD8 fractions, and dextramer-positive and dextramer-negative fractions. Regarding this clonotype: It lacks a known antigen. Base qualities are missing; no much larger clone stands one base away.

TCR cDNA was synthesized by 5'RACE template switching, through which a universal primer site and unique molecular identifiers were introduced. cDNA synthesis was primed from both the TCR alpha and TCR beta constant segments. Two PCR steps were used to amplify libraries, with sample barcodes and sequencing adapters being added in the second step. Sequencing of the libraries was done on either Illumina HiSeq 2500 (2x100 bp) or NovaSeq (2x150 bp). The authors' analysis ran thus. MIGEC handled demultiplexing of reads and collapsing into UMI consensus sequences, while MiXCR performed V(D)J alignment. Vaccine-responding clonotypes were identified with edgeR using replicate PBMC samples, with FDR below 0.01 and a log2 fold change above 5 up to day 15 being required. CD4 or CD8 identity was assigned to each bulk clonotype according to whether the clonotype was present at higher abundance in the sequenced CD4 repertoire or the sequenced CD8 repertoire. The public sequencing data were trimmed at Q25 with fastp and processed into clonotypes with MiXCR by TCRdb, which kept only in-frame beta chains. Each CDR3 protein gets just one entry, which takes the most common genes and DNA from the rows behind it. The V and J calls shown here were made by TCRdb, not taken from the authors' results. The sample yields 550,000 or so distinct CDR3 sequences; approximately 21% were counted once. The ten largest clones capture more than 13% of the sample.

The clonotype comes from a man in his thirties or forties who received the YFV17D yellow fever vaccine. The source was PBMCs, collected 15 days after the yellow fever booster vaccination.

The CDR3 amino acid sequence is: CSARVRNTEAFF. At the DNA level, the sequence is TGCAGTGCTAGAGTCCGCAACACTGAAGCTTTCTTT. The sequence links TRBV20-1 to TRBJ1-1, with the D gene call left open. CDR1 DFQATT and CDR2 SNEGSKA were looked up in the germline V gene (reference sequence). Measured from the cysteine to the phenylalanine, the CDR3 is 12 residues long. This entry keeps only the CDR3 DNA: 36 bases, framed from base 1. V loses 1 base of germline sequence and J loses 2 bases, and the interval between the two ends is 5 bases.